This entry describes one T cell receptor beta chain. Other DNA sequences of this sample code for an identical CDR3. Original processing notes: Reference gene primers were amplified, and this amplification served to estimate nucleated cell counts. The method was immunoSEQ multiplex PCR; TCRdb's version includes in-frame clones alone and lacks a portion of them. That table supplies the V and J calls and clone size; D and trimming were determined from the DNA. Seen here are about 480,000 clones, roughly 89% observed once, and the top ten hold about 8.2%. This entry belongs to a study of blood T cell repertoires in COVID-19. In the study overall: Samples of COVID-19 (acute and convalescent) were obtained from the United States, Italy and Spain. The analysed material was cDNA or gDNA that came from T cells, B-cell-depleted T cells, or PBMCs.

It was during active infection that Seattle patients were enrolled and then longitudinally followed. Germline V CDR1 and CDR2: SGHVS, FNYEAQ. V gave up 2 bases and J gave up 2 bases, with 10 bases separating them. The CDR3 is 15 amino acids. This chain joins TRBV7-6 and TRBJ1-5, with a weak D call TRBD1 (6 bases). Sample: peripheral blood. The TCR sequence derives from a woman between 50 and 59 years old with COVID-19, enrolled during active disease. CDR3 amino acids: CASSLSSGGNQPQHF. The CDR3 nucleotides are TGTGCCAGCAGCTTATCTTCAGGGGGCAATCAGCCCCAGCATTTT.